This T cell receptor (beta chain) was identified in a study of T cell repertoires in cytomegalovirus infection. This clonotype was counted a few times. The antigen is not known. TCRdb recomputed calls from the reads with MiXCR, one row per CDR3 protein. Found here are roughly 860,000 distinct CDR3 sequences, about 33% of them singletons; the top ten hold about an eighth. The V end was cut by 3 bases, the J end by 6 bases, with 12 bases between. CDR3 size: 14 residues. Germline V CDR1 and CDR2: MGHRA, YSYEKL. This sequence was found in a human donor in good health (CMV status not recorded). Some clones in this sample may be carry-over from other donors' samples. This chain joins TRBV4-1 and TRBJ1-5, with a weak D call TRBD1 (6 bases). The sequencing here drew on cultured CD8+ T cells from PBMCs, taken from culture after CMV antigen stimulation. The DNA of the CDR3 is TGCGCCAGCAGCCACGTGCAGGGGAGTCAGCCCCAGCATTTT. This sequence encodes CASSHVQGSQPQHF.